One sample yielded the 26 T cell receptor beta chains listed below, sequenced in a study of somatic mutations in cytotoxic T cells in rheumatoid arthritis. Repertoires were generated with immunoSEQ multiplex PCR, while TCRdb's copy carries only in-frame clones and drops some. The data show roughly 13,000 clones, with 60% to 85% seen just once and roughly 8.1% held by the top ten. The sample taken for sequencing was CD8+ T cells sorted from blood. All receptors come from an adult with rheumatoid arthritis.

The chain recombines TRBV11-2 with TRBJ2-1, with TRBD2 matching 9 bases. Germline V gives CDR1 SGHAT, CDR2 FQNNGV. Trimming cost V 2 bases and J 8 bases; bases outside gene matches: 4. This CDR3 has 14 amino acids. The CDR3 bases are TGTGCCAGCAGCTTACTAGCGGGAAAGCATGAGCAGTTCTTC. Translation gives CASSLLAGKHEQFF.

This sequence joins TRBV28 and TRBJ2-5, with TRBD1 identical over 9 bases. The CDR3 length is 18 residues. CDR1 and CDR2 from the germline V gene are MDHEN and SYDVKM. The V gene end was trimmed by 8 bases and the J gene end by 5 bases; junction bases not matched to a gene: 21. The CDR3 spells CASAPGTGYAGAAETQYF. DNA of the CDR3: TGTGCCAGCGCCCCCGGGACAGGGTACGCGGGAGCTGCGGAGACCCAGTACTTC.

This chain joins TRBV19 and TRBJ1-5; a weak D match, TRBD1 (5 bases). Per germline, CDR1 LNHDA and CDR2 SQIVND (reference sequence). V lost 3 bases to trimming and J lost 6 bases, with 18 bases between them. This CDR3 is 16 amino acids long. The CDR3: CASSIGAAGGVQPQHF. The CDR3 nucleotides read TGTGCCAGTAGTATTGGCGCCGCGGGAGGGGTTCAGCCCCAGCATTTT.

The rearrangement joins TRBV7-9 to TRBJ1-4; weak D call: TRBD1 (5 bases). Trimming took off 5 bases at V and 0 bases at J, with 19 bases between the two ends. Germline V gene sequence: CDR1 SEHNR, CDR2 FQNEAQ (reference sequence). This CDR3 is built from 18 residues. The CDR3 sequence is CASSKSGTQDATNEKLFF. CDR3 coding DNA: TGTGCCAGCAGCAAATCCGGGACGCAGGATGCAACTAATGAAAAACTGTTTTTT.

The count of this clone is one. The CDR3: CSARRTDTQYF. The CDR3 DNA reads TGCAGTGCTAGACGGACAGATACGCAGTATTTT. V gene TRBV20-1 combines with J gene TRBJ2-3; D not certain. This CDR3 is built from 11 residues. V was clipped by 2 bases and J by 3 bases, with 3 bases between them. Germline CDR1 and CDR2: DFQATT and SNEGSKA (reference sequence).

The chain recombines TRBV11-2 with TRBJ1-1, with D unclear. The CDR3 consists of 11 residues. V shed 1 base and J shed 4 bases, with 1 base lying between them. Looked up from germline, CDR1 is SGHAT and CDR2 is FQNNGV. The CDR3 region is CASSLGTEAFF. The CDR3 region has the DNA TGTGCCAGCAGCTTAGGCACTGAAGCTTTCTTT.

The rearrangement uses TRBV6-1 and TRBJ1-2; the D gene is possibly TRBD1 (6 bases). The germline CDR1 and CDR2 sequences are MNHNS and SASEGT. V was pared by 2 bases and J by 7 bases, with 17 bases between. The CDR3 totals 15 residues. The CDR3 DNA reads as TGTGCCAGCAGTGAATTTCCGGGGGCTGGGGGTGGCTACACCTTC. It specifies CASSEFPGAGGGYTF.

This clone showed up just a few times. This CDR3 is CASSPGGHNQPQHF. CDR3 sequence (DNA): TGTGCCAGCAGTCCCGGGGGGCACAATCAGCCCCAGCATTTT. This chain joins TRBV27 and TRBJ1-5, with TRBD1 as a possible D gene (6 bases). This CDR3 has 14 residues. CDR1 is MNHEY, CDR2 SMNVEV, per germline (reference sequence). The V and J ends lost 5 bases and 3 bases respectively, with 11 bases between them.

The chain combines TRBV13 with TRBJ2-2, with 8 bases lining up with TRBD2. Germline values: CDR1 PRHDT, CDR2 FYEKMQ (reference sequence). With 5 bases clipped from V and 1 base from J, the junction kept 9 bases outside the gene matches. The CDR3 loop spans 17 amino acids. For the CDR3, the DNA is TGTGCCAGCAGCCCCTTGGCGGGAGGCGGGAACACCGGGGAGCTGTTTTTT. Translation: CASSPLAGGGNTGELFF.

The chain recombines TRBV9 with TRBJ2-7, with D unclear. V lost 0 bases to trimming and J lost 4 bases, with 8 bases between them. Germline assignment: CDR1 SGDLS and CDR2 YYNGEE. CDR3 length: 13 amino acids. In DNA form, the CDR3 reads TGTGCCAGCAGCGTAGGTGAAGGTTACGAGCAGTACTTC. This sequence encodes CASSVGEGYEQYF.

This chain uses TRBV5-1 with TRBJ1-1, with D unresolved. The CDR3 spans 17 residues. Trimming stripped 0 bases from V and 6 bases from J, with 21 bases between. Germline values: CDR1 SGHRS, CDR2 YFSETQ. The CDR3 sequence: CASSLGGPRFLSAEAFF. CDR3 coding DNA: TGCGCCAGCAGCTTGGGAGGGCCTCGGTTCTTATCCGCTGAAGCTTTCTTT.

V and J are TRBV28 and TRBJ2-1; D gene uncertain. Germline V gene sequence: CDR1 MDHEN, CDR2 SYDVKM. The germline V and J ends were trimmed by 2 bases and 0 bases, with 5 bases remaining between them. The CDR3 runs to 14 residues. The CDR3 DNA reads TGTGCCAGCAGTTTAACGAGCTCCTACAATGAGCAGTTCTTC. Residues: CASSLTSSYNEQFF.

V is TRBV2 and J is TRBJ2-1; weak D call: TRBD2 (6 bases). The CDR3 spans 13 residues. Germline V gene lookup returns CDR1 SNHLY and CDR2 FYNNEI. Trimming stripped 11 bases from V and 4 bases from J, with 15 bases between. CDR3 sequence (DNA): TGTGCCGGGCAAGCTAGCGTTTACAATGAGCAGTTCTTC. This translates into CAGQASVYNEQFF. The whole variable domain, remainder taken from reference TRBV2 and TRBJ2-1, is EPEVTQTPSHQVTQMGQEVILRCVPISNHLYFYWYRQILGQKVEFLVSFYNNEISEKSEIFDDQFSVERPDGSNFTLKIRSTKLEDSAMYFCAGQASVYNEQFFGPGTRLTVL.

The chain links TRBV7-6 to TRBJ2-5, with 8 bases that match TRBD2. The trim removed 7 bases at V and 4 bases at J, leaving 11 bases unmatched. This CDR3 has 15 residues. CDR1 and CDR2 (germline): SGHVS, FNYEAQ. CDR3 DNA sequence: TGTGCCAGCACCACGAAGGCGGGAGGAGGAGAGACCCAGTACTTC. This encodes CASTTKAGGGETQYF. Combining the CDR3 with reference TRBV7-6 and TRBJ2-5 gives the whole variable domain GAGVSQSPRYKVTKRGQDVALRCDPISGHVSLYWYRQALGQGPEFLTYFNYEAQQDKSGLPNDRFSAERPEGSISTLTIQRTEQRDSAMYRCASTTKAGGGETQYFGPGTRLLVL.

The chain joins TRBV19 to TRBJ2-6; D gene unclear. Trimming took 5 bases from V and 0 from J, leaving 8 bases between them. The CDR3 has 15 residues. Germline V lookup: CDR1 LNHDA, CDR2 SQIVND (reference sequence). The CDR3 sequence is CASSPYYSGANVLTF. CDR3 DNA: TGTGCCAGTAGTCCGTATTACTCTGGGGCCAACGTCCTGACTTTC.

The chain uses TRBV5-1 and TRBJ2-2; D not certain. The V end lost 5 bases, the J end lost 0 bases, and 8 bases lay between the germline ends. Germline assignment: CDR1 SGHRS and CDR2 YFSETQ. The CDR3 has 14 amino acids. The CDR3 DNA reads TGCGCCAGCAGTGACGGGCCGAACACCGGGGAGCTGTTTTTT. Protein product: CASSDGPNTGELFF. The full variable domain, its missing parts supplied by reference TRBV5-1 and TRBJ2-2, is KAGVTQTPRYLIKTRGQQVTLSCSPISGHRSVSWYQQTPGQGLQFLFEYFSETQRNKGNFPGRFSGRQFSNSRSEMNVSTLELGDSALYLCASSDGPNTGELFFGEGSRLTVL.

The chain recombines TRBV9 with TRBJ2-2; D is undetermined. The length of the CDR3 is 14 residues. In germline, CDR1 is SGDLS, CDR2 YYNGEE. Trimming shortened V by 0 bases and J by 8 bases, and 11 bases separated the two germline ends. The chain's CDR3 is CASSVEYRGGELFF. The CDR3 region has the DNA TGTGCCAGCAGCGTAGAATACCGCGGTGGGGAGCTGTTTTTT. The full variable domain, with the rest looked up from reference TRBV9 and TRBJ2-2, is DSGVTQTPKHLITATGQRVTLRCSPRSGDLSVYWYQQSLDQGLQFLIQYYNGEERAKGNILERFSAQQFPDLHSELNLSSLELGDSALYFCASSVEYRGGELFFGEGSRLTVL.

V and J are TRBV30 and TRBJ2-7; either TRBD1 or TRBD2 may fit D (5 bases each). The CDR3 totals 12 residues. Trimming took off 0 bases at V and 5 bases at J, with 8 bases between the two ends. The V gene's germline CDR1 is GTSNPN and CDR2 SVGIG (reference sequence). Here the CDR3 DNA reads TGTGCCTGGAGTGTACTGGGGGACGAGCAGTACTTC. Translation gives CAWSVLGDEQYF.

The table lists this clone with a few counts. As DNA, the CDR3 is TGCGCCAGCAGCTCACAGGGTTCGGGAAACACTGAAGCTTTCTTT. Its translation is CASSSQGSGNTEAFF. The chain has TRBV4-1 and TRBJ1-1; D may be TRBD1 (6 bases). The germline V and J ends were trimmed by 5 bases and 2 bases, with 15 bases remaining between them. Germline CDR1 and CDR2: MGHRA and YSYEKL. This CDR3 comprises 15 residues.

The chain has TRBV19 and TRBJ2-3; D is undetermined. V shed 5 bases and J shed 1 base, with 7 bases lying between them. This CDR3 is built from 13 residues. Per the germline V gene, CDR1 is LNHDA and CDR2 is SQIVND (reference sequence). This CDR3 is CASSLGGTDTQYF. The DNA of the CDR3 is TGTGCCAGTAGTCTTGGGGGCACAGATACGCAGTATTTT.

The chain joins TRBV5-4 to TRBJ1-5; no firm D call. Trimming pared 3 bases from V and 3 bases from J, leaving 7 bases between. This CDR3 is 13 amino acids long. Germline V gene data show CDR1 as SGHNT and CDR2 as YYREEE (reference sequence). CDR3 protein: CASSSGPNQPQHF. CDR3 DNA sequence: TGTGCCAGCAGCTCGGGCCCCAATCAGCCCCAGCATTTT.

The chain has TRBV6-1 and TRBJ1-5; no clear D. Germline V gene lookup returns CDR1 MNHNS and CDR2 SASEGT. The V end lost 6 bases, the J end lost 0 bases, and 12 bases lay between the germline ends. This CDR3 contains 15 residues. CDR3 protein: CASRDGKNSNQPQHF. CDR3 in DNA: TGTGCCAGCAGGGACGGAAAAAATAGCAATCAGCCCCAGCATTTT.

The chain joins TRBV5-6 to TRBJ2-3, with 8 bases identical to TRBD1. The CDR3 is 15 residues long. After removal of 0 bases from V and 6 bases from J, the junction contained 6 bases not matched to a gene. Germline V gene sequence: CDR1 SGHDT, CDR2 YYEEEE. The CDR3 DNA reads TGTGCCAGCAGCTTGGCCCAGGGGGCGGGGGATACGCAGTATTTT. It codes for CASSLAQGAGDTQYF.

The table lists this clone with a count of one. V and J are TRBV29-1 and TRBJ2-5; unclear D gene. Trimming shortened V by 7 bases and J by 1 base, and 13 bases separated the two germline ends. Germline CDR1 and CDR2: SQVTM and ANQGSEA. The CDR3 consists of 13 residues. CDR3 in amino acids: CSARLGPQETQYF. The CDR3 nucleotides are TGCAGCGCCCGTCTAGGGCCCCAAGAGACCCAGTACTTC.

The chain employs TRBV4-1 and TRBJ2-1; a weak D match, TRBD2 (5 bases). Between the trimmed V and J ends, which lost 1 base and 2 bases, there was a span of 6 bases. Germline CDR1 and CDR2: MGHRA and YSYEKL. The CDR3 runs to 14 residues. CDR3 loop: CASSQVGAYNEQFF. CDR3 sequence (DNA): TGCGCCAGCAGCCAAGTCGGGGCCTACAATGAGCAGTTCTTC.

The chain employs TRBV19 and TRBJ1-2; 7 bases are a match to TRBD1. Germline V CDR1 and CDR2: LNHDA, SQIVND (reference sequence). The junction had 8 bases not matched to a gene; V was cut back by 6 bases and J by 4 bases. This CDR3 region has 14 residues. The CDR3 loop reads CASSQDRMGYGYTF. For the CDR3, the DNA is TGTGCCAGTAGCCAGGACAGGATGGGCTATGGCTACACCTTC.